One and the same sample provided the 20 T cell receptor beta chains below, sequenced in a study of T cells expressing NK-cell markers. From the 5' RACE reads, TCRdb lists one entry per CDR3 protein and no DNA. This table holds around 260,000 distinct CDR3 sequences. Sample: blood T cells: a sorted CD56 or NKG2C T cell subset, CD4+ or CD8+ T cells, or bulk PBMC T cells (not recorded which). The receptors stem from a woman between 18 and 70 years old in good health.

V gene TRBV15 combines with J gene TRBJ2-3; TCRdb indicates TRBD2, and absent DNA this call remains unverified. Germline CDR1 and CDR2: LNHNV and YYDKDF (reference sequence). The CDR3 is made up of 18 amino acids. CDR3: CATSRDRSGSSGTDTQYF.

V gene TRBV12-3 or TRBV12-4 combines with J gene TRBJ2-1; TCRdb's D call, TRBD2, is unchecked because there is no DNA. The CDR3 is made up of 14 amino acids. CDR3 residues: CASRPSGGANEQFF.

V is TRBV6-2 or TRBV6-3 and J is TRBJ2-5; the TCRdb D gene call, TRBD2, has no DNA to confirm it. This CDR3 region has 18 residues. The germline V gene has CDR1 MNHEY and CDR2 SVGEGT. CDR3 protein: CASSYSLPGTSFQETQYF.

This chain uses TRBV7-6 with TRBJ1-1. The CDR3 sequence is 15 residues long. Germline-derived CDR1 and CDR2 are SGHVS and FNYEAQ. The CDR3: CASSLGRRSSTEAFF.

The chain has TRBV4-2 and TRBJ1-2; no DNA is available, so the TRBD1 call from TCRdb remains unchecked. The germline CDR1 and CDR2 sequences are LGHNA and YNFKEQ. The CDR3 has 12 residues. This CDR3 is CASSREAGSYTF.

CDR3 in amino acids: CATTQQGSTGELFF. This chain connects TRBV15 to TRBJ2-2; TCRdb designates TRBD1, a call that cannot be tested without DNA. CDR1 is LNHNV and CDR2 is YYDKDF in the germline V gene (reference sequence). The length of the CDR3 is 14 residues.

CDR3 amino acids: CASSPSSSPAGELFF. The chain couples TRBV18 to TRBJ2-2; TCRdb names TRBD2, which stays unverified in the absence of DNA. From germline, CDR1 is KGHSH and CDR2 LQKENI. CDR3 length: 15 residues.

The gene calls are TRBV28 and TRBJ2-3; the D gene TCRdb calls, TRBD1, cannot be checked with no DNA. CDR1 is MDHEN, CDR2 SYDVKM, per germline. This CDR3 is built from 13 residues. CDR3 amino acids: CASWGGYTDTQYF.

V is TRBV12-3 or TRBV12-4 and J is TRBJ2-1; absent DNA, TCRdb's TRBD1 call cannot be checked. The CDR3 consists of 16 residues. CDR3 sequence reads: CASSPQRSSSYNEQFF.

This chain connects TRBV7-2 to TRBJ1-1; the D call of TRBD1 rests on TCRdb alone, since no DNA is present to check it. Per the germline V gene, CDR1 is SGHTA and CDR2 is FQGNSA. This CDR3 has 13 residues. The CDR3: CASSLRDGREAFF.

The V gene is TRBV4-2, the J gene TRBJ2-5. This CDR3 contains 14 residues. From germline, CDR1 is LGHNA and CDR2 YNFKEQ. The CDR3 here is CASSQDTGKETQYF.

The rearrangement uses TRBV29-1 and TRBJ2-5; the TRBD1 assignment by TCRdb is unverifiable without DNA. CDR1 SQVTM and CDR2 ANQGSEA come from the germline V gene. There are 11 residues in the CDR3. CDR3 amino acids: CSVRDVETQYF.

The chain combines TRBV4-2 with TRBJ1-2. The CDR3 has 12 amino acids. Germline CDR1 and CDR2: LGHNA and YNFKEQ. The CDR3: CASSQDYRGYTF.

This chain connects TRBV7-2 to TRBJ2-1; with no DNA, the TCRdb D assignment of TRBD2 cannot be verified. This CDR3 is 15 amino acids long. The germline gives CDR1 SGHTA, CDR2 FQGNSA. This chain's CDR3 is CASSLGGTSLNEQFF.

The chain uses TRBV9 and TRBJ1-1; with no DNA, the TCRdb D assignment of TRBD1 cannot be verified. The CDR3 totals 13 residues. Germline-derived CDR1 and CDR2 are SGDLS and YYNGEE. CDR3 amino acids: CASSVQGGREAFF. Drawing the rest from reference TRBV9 and TRBJ1-1, the complete variable domain is DSGVTQTPKHLITATGQRVTLRCSPRSGDLSVYWYQQSLDQGLQFLIQYYNGEERAKGNILERFSAQQFPDLHSELNLSSLELGDSALYFCASSVQGGREAFFGQGTRLTVV.

The chain employs TRBV15 and TRBJ1-6; TCRdb names TRBD1, which stays unverified in the absence of DNA. CDR3 size: 16 residues. Germline-derived CDR1 and CDR2 are LNHNV and YYDKDF (reference sequence). The CDR3: CATSRKGIGGNSPLHF.

The chain recombines TRBV7-9 with TRBJ2-1. The CDR3 spans 16 residues. The germline gives CDR1 SEHNR, CDR2 FQNEAQ (reference sequence). The CDR3 sequence is CASSSWTSDSYNEQFF.

The rearrangement uses TRBV7-9 and TRBJ2-5; there is no DNA to check the TCRdb D call of TRBD1. The CDR3 has 15 residues. Germline assignment: CDR1 SEHNR and CDR2 FQNEAQ (reference sequence). The chain's CDR3 is CASSFRGLKGETQYF.

Here the CDR3 reads CASSLLGQRYEQYF. This chain connects TRBV7-9 to TRBJ2-7; TCRdb's D gene call, TRBD1, goes unchecked for lack of DNA. CDR1 and CDR2 from the germline V gene are SEHNR and FQNEAQ (reference sequence). CDR3 size: 14 residues.

The gene calls are TRBV30 and TRBJ2-5; TCRdb calls TRBD1, which cannot be checked without DNA. Germline V gene lookup returns CDR1 GTSNPN and CDR2 SVGIG (reference sequence). This CDR3 has 12 amino acids. The chain's CDR3 is CAWSGTAETQYF.